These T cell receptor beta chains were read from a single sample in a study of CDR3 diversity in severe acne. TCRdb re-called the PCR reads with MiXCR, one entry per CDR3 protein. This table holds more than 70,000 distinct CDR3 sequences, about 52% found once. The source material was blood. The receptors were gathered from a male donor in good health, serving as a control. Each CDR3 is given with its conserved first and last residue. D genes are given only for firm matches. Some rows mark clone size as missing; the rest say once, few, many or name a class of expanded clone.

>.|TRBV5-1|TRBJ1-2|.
TGCGCCAGCAAATTGGCCGGGACATCCAACTATGGCTACACCTTC
CASKLAGTSNYGYTF
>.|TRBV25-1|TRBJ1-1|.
TGTGCCAGCAGCCAAGTAATCACTGAAGCTTTCTTT
CASSQVITEAFF
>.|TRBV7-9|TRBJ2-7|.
TGTGCCAGCACTGGGGGGATTGGAGATACGCAGTACTTC
CASTGGIGDTQYF
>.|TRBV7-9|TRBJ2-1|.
TGTGCCAGCAGCTTAACCGGGACAACTCCACTCTTC
CASSLTGTTPLF
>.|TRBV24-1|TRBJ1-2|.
TGTGCCACCAGTGACTTACAGGGCTATGGCTACACCTTC
CATSDLQGYGYTF
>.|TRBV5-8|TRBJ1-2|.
TGTGCCAGCAGCGACAGCCAGATTGGGGGCTACACCTTC
CASSDSQIGGYTF
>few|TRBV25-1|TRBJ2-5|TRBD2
TGTGCCAGCAGTGGAACCGGGACTAGCGGGAGGGGAGGCGTCCAAGAGACCCAGTACTTC
CASSGTGTSGRGGVQETQYF
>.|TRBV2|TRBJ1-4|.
TGTGCCACCCGGAGACAGGCGATCGGGAATGAAAAACTGTTTTTT
CATRRQAIGNEKLFF
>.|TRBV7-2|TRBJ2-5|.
TGTGCCAGCAGCTTAAGAACCAAGGGGACCCAGCACTTC
CASSLRTKGTQHF
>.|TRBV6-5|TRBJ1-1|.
TGTGCCAGCAGTGCCGCCAGGGCTGGGGCTGAAGCTTTCTTT
CASSAARAGAEAFF